This T cell receptor (beta chain) appears in the sequencing data of a study of T cells in Graves' hyperthyroidism and ophthalmopathy. This clonotype appeared many times. This CDR3 contains 14 residues. Germline V gives CDR1 MNHEY, CDR2 SVGAGI. Trimming took 6 bases from V and 3 from J, leaving 15 bases between them. Amplified TCR beta CDR3 regions came from RNA transcripts. The primer set for the first-round RT-PCR of the TCR CDR3 was HTBI. MiXCR was run by TCRdb on the multiplex PCR reads, yielding one entry per CDR3 protein. The sample includes fewer than 300,000 distinct CDR3 sequences, less than 30% of them seen just once. The patients, who ranged from 18 to 65 in age, presented with newly diagnosed hyperthyroidism lasting under 2 months.

The genes are TRBV6-5 and TRBJ2-7, with D possibly matching TRBD1 (6 bases). The sample comprised blood. The clonotype originates from a man aged 35-49 years with Graves' hyperthyroidism that later progressed to Graves' ophthalmopathy. CDR3 sequence reads: CASSYRDFSYEQYF. The CDR3 nucleotides read TGTGCCAGCAGCTACAGGGATTTCAGCTACGAGCAGTACTTC.